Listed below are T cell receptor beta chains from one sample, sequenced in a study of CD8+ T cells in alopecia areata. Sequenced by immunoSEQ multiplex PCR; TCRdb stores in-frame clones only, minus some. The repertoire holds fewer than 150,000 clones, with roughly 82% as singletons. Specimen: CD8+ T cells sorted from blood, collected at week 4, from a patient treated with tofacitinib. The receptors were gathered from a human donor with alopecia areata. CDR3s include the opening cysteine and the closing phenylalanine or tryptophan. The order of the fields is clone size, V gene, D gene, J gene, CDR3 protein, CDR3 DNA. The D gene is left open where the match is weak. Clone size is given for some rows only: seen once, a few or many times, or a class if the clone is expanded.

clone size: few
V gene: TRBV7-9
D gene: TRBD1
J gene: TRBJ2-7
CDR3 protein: CASSLGVGTANYEQYF
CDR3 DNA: TGTGCCAGCAGCTTAGGGGTCGGGACAGCGAACTACGAGCAGTACTTC

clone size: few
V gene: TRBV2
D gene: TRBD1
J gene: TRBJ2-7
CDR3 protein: CASRGAPGQSYEQYF
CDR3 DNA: TGTGCCAGCAGGGGGGCCCCGGGACAGTCCTACGAGCAGTACTTC

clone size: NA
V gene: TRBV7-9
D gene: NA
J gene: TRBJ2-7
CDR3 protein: CASSLRDDGSYEQYF
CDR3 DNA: TGTGCCAGCAGCCTCAGGGATGATGGCTCCTACGAGCAGTACTTC

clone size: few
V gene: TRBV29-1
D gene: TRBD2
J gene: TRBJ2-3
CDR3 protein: CTGLAGGSTQYF
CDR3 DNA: TGCACCGGGCTAGCGGGGGGTAGTACGCAGTATTTT

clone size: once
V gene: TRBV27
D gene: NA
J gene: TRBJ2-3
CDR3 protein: CASSLTVTGNTQYF
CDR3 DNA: TGTGCCAGCAGTTTAACGGTGACGGGAAATACGCAGTATTTT

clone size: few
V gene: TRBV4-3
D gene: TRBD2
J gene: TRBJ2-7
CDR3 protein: CASSQEGLAGVYEQYF
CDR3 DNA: TGCGCCAGCAGCCAAGAAGGCCTAGCGGGGGTCTACGAGCAGTACTTC

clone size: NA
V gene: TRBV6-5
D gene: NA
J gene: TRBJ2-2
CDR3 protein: CASRDSGELFF
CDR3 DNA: TGTGCCAGCAGAGATTCCGGGGAGCTGTTTTTT

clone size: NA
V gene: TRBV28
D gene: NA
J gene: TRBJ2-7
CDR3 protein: CASRWRGQTYEQYF
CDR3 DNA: TGTGCCAGCAGGTGGAGGGGGCAAACCTACGAGCAGTACTTC

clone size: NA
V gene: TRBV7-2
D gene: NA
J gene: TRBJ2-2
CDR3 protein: CATTDLDGANTGELFF
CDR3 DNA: TGTGCCACTACAGACCTTGACGGGGCGAACACCGGGGAGCTGTTTTTT

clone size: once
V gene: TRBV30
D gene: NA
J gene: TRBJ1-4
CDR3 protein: CAWSVGEKLFF
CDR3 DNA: TGTGCCTGGAGTGTAGGTGAAAAACTGTTTTTT

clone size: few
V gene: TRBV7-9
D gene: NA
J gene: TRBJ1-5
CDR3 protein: CASSLAGFNQPQHF
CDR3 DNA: TGTGCCAGCAGCTTAGCAGGGTTCAATCAGCCCCAGCATTTT

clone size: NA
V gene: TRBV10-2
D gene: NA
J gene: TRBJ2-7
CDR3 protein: CATGPLLSEQYF
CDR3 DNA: TGCGCCACGGGGCCACTCCTCTCCGAGCAGTACTTC

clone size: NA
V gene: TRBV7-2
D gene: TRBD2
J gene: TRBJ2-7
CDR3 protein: CASRGLAGYSEQYF
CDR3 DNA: TGTGCCAGCAGGGGACTAGCGGGGTATAGCGAGCAGTACTTC

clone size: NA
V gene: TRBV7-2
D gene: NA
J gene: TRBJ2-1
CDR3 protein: CASSFLGFNEQFF
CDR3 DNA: TGTGCCAGCAGCTTTCTAGGTTTCAATGAGCAGTTCTTC

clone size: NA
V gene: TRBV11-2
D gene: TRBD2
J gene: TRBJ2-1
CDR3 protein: CASSSSGGRPNEQFF
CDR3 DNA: TGTGCCAGCAGCTCCAGCGGGGGAAGACCCAATGAGCAGTTCTTC

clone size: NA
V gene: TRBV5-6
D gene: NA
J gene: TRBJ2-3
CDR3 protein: CASSLSVGDSGTDTQYF
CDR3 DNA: TGTGCCAGCAGCTTGTCGGTGGGGGACTCGGGCACAGATACGCAGTATTTT

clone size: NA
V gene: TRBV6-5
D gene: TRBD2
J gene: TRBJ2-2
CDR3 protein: CASSYGRGLAGELFF
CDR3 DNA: TGTGCCAGCAGTTACGGGCGGGGGTTGGCCGGGGAGCTGTTTTTT

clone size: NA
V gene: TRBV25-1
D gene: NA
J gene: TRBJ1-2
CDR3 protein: CASSERGFLYGYTF
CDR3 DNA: TGTGCCAGCAGTGAACGGGGGTTCCTCTATGGCTACACCTTC

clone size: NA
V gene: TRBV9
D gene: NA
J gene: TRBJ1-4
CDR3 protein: CASSVGEQNNEKLFF
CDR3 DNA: TGTGCCAGCAGCGTAGGAGAACAGAATAATGAAAAACTGTTTTTT

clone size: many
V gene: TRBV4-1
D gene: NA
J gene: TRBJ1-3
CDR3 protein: CASSQAQFGNTIYF
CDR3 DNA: TGCGCCAGCAGCCAAGCCCAATTTGGGAACACCATATATTTT

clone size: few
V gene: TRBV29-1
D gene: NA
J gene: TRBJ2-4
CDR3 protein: CSVRTGVENIQYF
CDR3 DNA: TGCAGCGTTCGGACGGGGGTCGAAAACATTCAGTACTTC

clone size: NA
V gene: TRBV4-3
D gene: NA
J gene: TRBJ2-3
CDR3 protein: CASSQDGTISSGDTQYF
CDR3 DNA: TGCGCCAGCAGCCAAGATGGAACGATCTCATCCGGGGATACGCAGTATTTT

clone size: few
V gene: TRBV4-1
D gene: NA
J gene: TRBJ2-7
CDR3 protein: CASSQEGQSYLGYEQYF
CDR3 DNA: TGCGCCAGCAGCCAAGAAGGGCAGAGCTACTTAGGATACGAGCAGTACTTC

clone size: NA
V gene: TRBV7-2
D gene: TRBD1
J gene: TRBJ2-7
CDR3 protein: CASSPQTGVSEQYF
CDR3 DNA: TGTGCCAGCAGCCCGCAGACAGGGGTAAGCGAGCAGTACTTC

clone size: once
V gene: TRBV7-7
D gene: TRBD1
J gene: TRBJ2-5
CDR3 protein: CASSLVPGGRETQYF
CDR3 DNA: TGTGCTAGCAGCTTAGTTCCAGGGGGCAGGGAGACCCAGTACTTC

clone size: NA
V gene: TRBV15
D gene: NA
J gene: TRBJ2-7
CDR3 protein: CATSTLPGGASYEQYF
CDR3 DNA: TGTGCCACCAGCACATTACCCGGGGGTGCTTCCTACGAGCAGTACTTC

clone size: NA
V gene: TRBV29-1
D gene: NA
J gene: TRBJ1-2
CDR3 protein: CSVEVTGYYGYTF
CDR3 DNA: TGCAGCGTTGAAGTGACAGGATACTATGGCTACACCTTC

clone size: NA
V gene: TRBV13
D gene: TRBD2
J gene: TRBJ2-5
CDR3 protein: CASSLEGLAAQETQYF
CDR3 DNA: TGTGCCAGCAGCTTAGAGGGACTAGCGGCCCAAGAGACCCAGTACTTC

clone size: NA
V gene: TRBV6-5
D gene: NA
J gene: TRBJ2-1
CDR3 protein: CASSPTTTGNEQFF
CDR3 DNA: TGTGCCAGCAGCCCCACCACAACGGGGAATGAGCAGTTCTTC

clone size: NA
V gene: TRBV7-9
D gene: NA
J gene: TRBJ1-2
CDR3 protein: CASSIAWEEATYGYTF
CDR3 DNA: TGTGCCAGCAGCATCGCTTGGGAGGAGGCGACCTATGGCTACACCTTC

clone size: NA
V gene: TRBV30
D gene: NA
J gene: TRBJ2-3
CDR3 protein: CAWSWGARTDTQYF
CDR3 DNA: TGTGCCTGGAGCTGGGGGGCTCGCACAGATACGCAGTATTTT

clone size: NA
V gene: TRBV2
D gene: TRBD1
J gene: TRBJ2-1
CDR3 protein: CASTLDRVAYNEQFF
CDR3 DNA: TGTGCCAGCACCCTGGACAGGGTAGCCTACAATGAGCAGTTCTTC

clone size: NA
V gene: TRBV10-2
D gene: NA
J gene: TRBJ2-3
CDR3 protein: CASSESDQLSTDTQYF
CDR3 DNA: TGCGCCAGCAGTGAGTCCGACCAGCTAAGCACAGATACGCAGTATTTT

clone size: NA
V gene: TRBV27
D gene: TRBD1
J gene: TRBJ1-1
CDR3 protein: CASSGGQGLKAFF
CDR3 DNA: TGTGCCAGCAGTGGCGGACAGGGACTGAAGGCTTTCTTT

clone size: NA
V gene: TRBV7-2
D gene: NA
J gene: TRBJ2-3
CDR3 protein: CASSLWKADTQYF
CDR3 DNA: TGTGCCAGCAGCTTATGGAAGGCAGATACGCAGTATTTT

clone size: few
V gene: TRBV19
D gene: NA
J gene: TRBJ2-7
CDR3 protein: CASSTGVGAEQYF
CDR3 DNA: TGTGCCAGTAGTACCGGCGTCGGGGCCGAGCAGTACTTC

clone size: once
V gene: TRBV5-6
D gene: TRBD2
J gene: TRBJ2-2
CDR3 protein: CASSFGTSGGTPRPGELFF
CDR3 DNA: TGTGCCAGCAGCTTCGGGACTAGCGGGGGGACGCCCCGTCCCGGGGAGCTGTTTTTT

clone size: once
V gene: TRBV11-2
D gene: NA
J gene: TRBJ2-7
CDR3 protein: CASSSLESSYEQYF
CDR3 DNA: TGTGCCAGCAGCTCCCTTGAGTCGTCCTACGAGCAGTACTTC

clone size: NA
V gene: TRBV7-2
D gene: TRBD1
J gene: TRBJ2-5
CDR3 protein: CASSLVGTGEETQYF
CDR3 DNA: TGTGCCAGCAGCCTAGTGGGGACAGGGGAAGAGACCCAGTACTTC

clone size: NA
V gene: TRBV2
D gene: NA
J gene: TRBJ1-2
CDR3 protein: CARLEPDGRGANGYTF
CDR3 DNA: TGTGCCAGGCTAGAGCCGGATGGAAGAGGAGCCAATGGCTACACCTTC